This T cell receptor (beta chain) emerged from a study of control samples from healthy donors and cancer patients. Profiled with immunoSEQ multiplex PCR; TCRdb holds only in-frame clones, not every one. The sample carries around 130,000 clones, roughly 89% recorded once. The CDR3 contains 12 residues. Germline V gene sequence: CDR1 WNHNN, CDR2 SYGVQD (reference sequence). V lost 10 bases and J lost 5, with 15 bases in between. The TCR originated in a man between 45 and 60 years old with head and neck cancer. The chain has TRBV10-1 and TRBJ2-7; D is perhaps TRBD1 (5 bases). The source material was PBMCs. The CDR3 DNA reads TGCGCCACTTCGGACAATAGCAACGAGCAGTACTTC. Its protein product is CATSDNSNEQYF.